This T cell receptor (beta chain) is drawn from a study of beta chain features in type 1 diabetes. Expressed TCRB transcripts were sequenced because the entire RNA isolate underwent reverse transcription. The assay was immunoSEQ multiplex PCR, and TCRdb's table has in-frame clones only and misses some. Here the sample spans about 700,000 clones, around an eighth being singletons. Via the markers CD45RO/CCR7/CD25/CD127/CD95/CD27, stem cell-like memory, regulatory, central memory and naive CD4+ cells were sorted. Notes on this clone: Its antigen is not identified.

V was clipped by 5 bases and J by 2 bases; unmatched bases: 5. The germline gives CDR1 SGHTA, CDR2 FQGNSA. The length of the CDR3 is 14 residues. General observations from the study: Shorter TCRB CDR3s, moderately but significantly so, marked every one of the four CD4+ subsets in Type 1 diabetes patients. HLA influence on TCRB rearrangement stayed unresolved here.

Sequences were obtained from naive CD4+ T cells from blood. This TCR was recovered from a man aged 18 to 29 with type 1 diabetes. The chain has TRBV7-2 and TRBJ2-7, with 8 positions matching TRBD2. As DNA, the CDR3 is TGTGCCAGCAGCCCCGGACTAGCCGCCTACGAGCAGTACTTC. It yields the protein CASSPGLAAYEQYF.